This T cell receptor (beta chain) was found in a study of blood T cell repertoires in COVID-19 (dated by TCRdb to the early 2020s). Context from the whole study: The collaborator samples originated in the United States, Italy and Spain and spanned the acute and convalescent phases of COVID-19. The material from the prospective study consisted of cDNA or gDNA derived from T cells, B-cell-depleted T cells, or PBMCs. Subjects who had been exposed to COVID-19, were actively infected with it, or had recovered from it provided the deeply sampled blood TCRbeta repertoires that made up the dataset. A freely available public database, intended as a resource for researchers studying the immune response to SARS-CoV-2, is where the repertoires were released. Samples were obtained from the ongoing ImmuneRACE study (first 160 participants) and from some 1,300 subjects provided by 6 global collaborators. Nearly every sample came with metadata listing a de-identified subject ID, COVID-19 status, age in years and sex. Where available, HLA class I and class II types were obtained from metadata supplied by the sample provider rather than from assay-based typing.

TCRbeta CDR3 regions were amplified from genomic DNA by means of the immunoSEQ Assay, a bias-controlled multiplex PCR. In the original analysis: Within the assay, amplification of reference gene primers was used to estimate how many nucleated cells each sample contained. Sequence reads were collapsed and filtered to measure the absolute abundance of every unique TCRbeta CDR3 rearrangement. Productive Simpson clonality was computed per sample as the square root of Simpson's diversity index over productive rearrangements. Not all clones reach the TCRdb copy of this immuneACCESS table, which keeps in-frame sequences only. Checked studies attribute under half of the gap to unresolved V genes and leave the rest unexplained. V, J and clone size are those of that table, while D and trimming were read from the DNA. The sample data list roughly 120,000 clones, and roughly 80% of these were observed just once. The ten most abundant clones make up around 10% of the sample.

The germline V gene encodes CDR1 SNHLY and CDR2 FYNNEI. Trimming costs V 7 bases and J 1 base, and their ends lie 16 bases apart. The CDR3, cysteine through phenylalanine, is 15 amino acids long. The kept DNA is CDR3 alone, 45 bases in frame from the first base. The collaborating institutions used their own protocols to collect whole blood in K2EDTA tubes. For TCRbeta analysis, collaborators shipped samples in one of three forms: frozen whole blood, isolated PBMCs, or DNA extracted from either of those sample types. Summary of the overall study and its limitations: The amount of clinical and demographic metadata varied by source and participant and was provided uncurated.

As for this clone: What antigen it recognizes has not been identified. No per-base quality is available; no much larger clone lies one base away.

What was sequenced was peripheral blood. This clonotype was obtained from a human donor in a cohort sampled during active COVID-19. The chain couples TRBV2 to TRBJ2-5, and the D gene may be TRBD1, 5 bases matching. The DNA sequence is as follows: TGTGCCAGCACACGGATCCAGGGATTCCAAGAGACCCAGTACTTC. This is translated as CASTRIQGFQETQYF.